This record looks at one TCR beta chain sequence and its context. Authors' analysis steps: Scientists estimated how many nucleated cells there were by amplifying reference gene primers. Produced via immunoSEQ multiplex PCR; TCRdb's table is partial and in-frame only. V, J and clone size are taken as reported in that table, and D and trimming were inferred from the DNA itself. The data contain 150,000 to 200,000 clones, roughly 86% of them singletons. Germline loops: CDR1 SQVTM, CDR2 ANQGSEA. The trim removed 6 bases at V and 9 bases at J, leaving 1 base unmatched. This CDR3 contains 9 residues. The data were obtained in a study of blood T cell repertoires in COVID-19. Study details: Donors in the United States, Italy and Spain gave samples during acute or convalescent COVID-19. From T cells, B-cell-depleted T cells, or PBMCs came the material, which was cDNA or gDNA.

The clonotype originates from a man aged 40-55 years with active or convalescent COVID-19. The chain carries TRBV29-1 and TRBJ1-1; TRBD1 agrees at 7 bases. The sample consisted of peripheral blood. In nucleotides, the CDR3 is TGCAGCGTGGGACAGCAAGCTTTCTTT. Encoded protein: CSVGQQAFF.